Below, 28 T cell receptor beta chains from the same sample are listed, as sequenced in a study of regulatory T cells in long-lasting Graves disease. According to the study, TCR beta libraries were built with iRepertoire HTBI primers and CDR3-region Arm-PCR. In TCRdb, the multiplex PCR reads were re-called with MiXCR into one record per CDR3 protein. This sample has some 450,000 distinct CDR3 sequences; about 16% occur once, and the top ten carry roughly a tenth. Time point meaning: newly diagnosed GD, antithyroid drugs for less than 3 months. PBMC-extracted RNA yielded the TCR library. This same sample was also part of a study on T cells in Graves' hyperthyroidism and ophthalmopathy.

The sequenced sample was peripheral blood mononuclear cells (PBMCs), obtained at new diagnosis, from a patient treated with antithyroid drugs. These receptor sequences come from a woman aged 30 to 39 with Graves disease.

This clonotype was detected many times. The rearrangement joins TRBV7-9 to TRBJ2-5, with D unclear. The CDR3 spans 15 residues. CDR1 is SEHNR and CDR2 is FQNEAQ in the germline V gene (reference sequence). V lost 1 base, J lost 1 base, and 10 bases lay in between. CDR3 DNA sequence: TGTGCCAGCAGCTTAGTATTGGGTGCCCAAGAGACCCAGTACTTC. Translated, it gives CASSLVLGAQETQYF.

This clonotype was observed a handful of times. The rearrangement joins TRBV27 to TRBJ1-1, with D tentatively TRBD1 (6 bases). Germline V gene lookup returns CDR1 MNHEY and CDR2 SMNVEV (reference sequence). V was shortened by 8 bases and J by 0 bases, with 16 bases between the two germline ends. The length of the CDR3 is 15 residues. Written as DNA, the CDR3 is TGTGCCAGCCCGGGGGCCCTTCGACTGAACACTGAAGCTTTCTTT. Protein product: CASPGALRLNTEAFF.

The CDR3 sequence is CASSPSPPKADTQYF. CDR3 sequence (DNA): TGTGCCAGCAGTCCTAGCCCGCCGAAGGCAGATACGCAGTATTTT. V and J are TRBV7-9 and TRBJ2-3, with D possibly matching TRBD2 (5 bases). CDR3 length equals 15 residues. V was cut by 6 bases and J by 4 bases, with 17 bases left in between. Germline CDR1 is SEHNR and CDR2 is FQNEAQ (reference sequence). Together with reference TRBV7-9 and TRBJ2-3, the CDR3 gives the full variable domain: DTGVSQNPRHKITKRGQNVTFRCDPISEHNRLYWYRQTLGQGPEFLTYFQNEAQLEKSRLLSDRFSAERPKGSFSTLEIQRTEQGDSAMYLCASSPSPPKADTQYFGPGTRLTVL.

This clonotype was recorded at least ten times. CDR3 residues: CASSPGDRTGELFF. The CDR3, as DNA: TGTGCCAGTTCCCCAGGGGATCGGACCGGGGAGCTGTTTTTT. The chain recombines TRBV28 with TRBJ2-2, with a weak D call TRBD1 (6 bases). This CDR3 spans 14 amino acids. Germline CDR1 and CDR2: MDHEN and SYDVKM. The V gene lost 9 bases and the J gene lost 5 bases, with 16 bases spanning the gap.

The chain links TRBV28 to TRBJ1-1, with D unresolved. Trimming left V 1 base short and J 7 bases short, with 7 bases between. The CDR3 runs 12 residues. Germline CDR1 and CDR2: MDHEN and SYDVKM. The DNA of the CDR3 is TGTGCCAGCAGTTTATTCTCTCTTGAAGCTTTCTTT. It is translated as CASSLFSLEAFF.

This clonotype was seen at least ten times. This chain links TRBV13 with TRBJ1-1, with TRBD1 matching 10 bases. Germline CDR1 reads PRHDT; CDR2 reads FYEKMQ (reference sequence). The V and J ends lost 5 bases and 1 base, in that order; junction bases with no gene match: 10. The CDR3 has 17 amino acids. DNA for the CDR3: TGTGCCAGCAGCCCGGGAGGGGACAGGGGCGAGAACACTGAAGCTTTCTTT. It is translated as CASSPGGDRGENTEAFF. The whole variable domain, remainder taken from reference TRBV13 and TRBJ1-1, is AAGVIQSPRHLIKEKRETATLKCYPIPRHDTVYWYQQGPGQDPQFLISFYEKMQSDKGSIPDRFSAQQFSDYHSELNMSSLELGDSALYFCASSPGGDRGENTEAFFGQGTRLTVV.

J is TRBJ2-7 and V is TRBV12-3 or TRBV12-4; D perhaps matches TRBD1 (6 bases). The CDR3 length is 15 residues. Trimming left V 5 bases short and J 4 bases short, with 18 bases between. CDR3 region: CASSQEGDPSYEQYF. The CDR3 DNA follows: TGTGCCAGCAGTCAAGAGGGGGACCCGTCTTACGAGCAGTACTTC.

The genes are TRBV4-1 and TRBJ2-7; 7 bases match TRBD1. This CDR3 region has 18 residues. CDR1 is MGHRA and CDR2 is YSYEKL in the germline V gene. Trimming removed 4 bases from V and 0 bases from J; junction bases left unmatched: 15. The CDR3 is CASSRRGTVGLSSYEQYF. CDR3 DNA: TGCGCCAGCAGCCGTAGGGGGACAGTGGGGTTAAGCTCCTACGAGCAGTACTTC.

At least ten counts were recorded for this clonotype. V usage is TRBV2 and J usage is TRBJ2-1; D assignment may be TRBD1 or TRBD2 (5 bases each). The germline gives CDR1 SNHLY, CDR2 FYNNEI. The CDR3 loop spans 14 amino acids. V lost 3 bases and J 9 bases, leaving 15 bases between the germline ends. CDR3 in amino acids: CASSEQRGISEQFF. In DNA form, the CDR3 reads TGTGCCAGCAGTGAGCAGAGGGGCATTAGTGAGCAGTTCTTC. Combining the CDR3 with reference TRBV2 and TRBJ2-1 gives the whole variable domain EPEVTQTPSHQVTQMGQEVILRCVPISNHLYFYWYRQILGQKVEFLVSFYNNEISEKSEIFDDQFSVERPDGSNFTLKIRSTKLEDSAMYFCASSEQRGISEQFFGPGTRLTVL.

This clonotype has a count of ten or more. The V gene is TRBV28, the J gene TRBJ2-1; a weak D match, TRBD1 (6 bases). Between the trimmed V and J ends, which lost 1 base and 2 bases, there was a span of 9 bases. This CDR3 is 15 amino acids long. Germline V gene data show CDR1 as MDHEN and CDR2 as SYDVKM. Here the CDR3 DNA reads TGTGCCAGCAGTTTATCAGGGGATGCCTACAATGAGCAGTTCTTC. It codes for CASSLSGDAYNEQFF.

The CDR3 coding sequence is TGTGCCAGCAGTTCAACGCGGGAGCGGACAGATACGCAGTATTTT. It specifies CASSSTRERTDTQYF. The gene calls are TRBV12-3 or TRBV12-4 and TRBJ2-3; 7 positions agree with TRBD2. With 4 bases clipped from V and 3 bases from J, the junction kept 7 bases outside the gene matches. This CDR3 spans 15 amino acids.

The chain carries TRBV7-3 and TRBJ2-1; the D gene is possibly TRBD1 (6 bases). CDR3 length: 13 amino acids. Germline V gene sequence: CDR1 SGHTA, CDR2 FQGTGA. V was cut by 1 base and J by 13 bases, with 14 bases left in between. CDR3 nucleotides: TGTGCCAGCAGCTTAATCGAGGGGGTGGACCAGTTCTTC. It codes for CASSLIEGVDQFF.

This clonotype has ten or more counts. V and J are TRBV6-1 and TRBJ2-2; 7 bases line up with TRBD1. CDR1 and CDR2 (germline): MNHNS, SASEGT. The CDR3 loop spans 13 amino acids. V lost 4 bases and J lost 8; bases outside the gene matches: 4. In nucleotides, the CDR3 is TGTGCCAGCAGTGGACAGGGAACGGGGGAGCTGTTTTTT. It yields the protein CASSGQGTGELFF.

This clonotype was seen ten or more times. V gene TRBV12-3 or TRBV12-4 combines with J gene TRBJ2-5, with no clear D. The CDR3 sequence is 16 residues long. Trimming removed 6 bases from V and 0 bases from J, with 17 bases in between. In DNA form, the CDR3 reads TGTGCCAGCAGATTGGAAAACATGGGGTACCAAGAGACCCAGTACTTC. This gives the protein CASRLENMGYQETQYF.

Ten or more counts support this clonotype. J is TRBJ1-1 and V is TRBV27, with a possible D match to TRBD1 (6 bases). CDR3 length: 14 amino acids. The V end was cut by 8 bases, the J end by 3 bases, with 16 bases between. Germline V gene sequence: CDR1 MNHEY, CDR2 SMNVEV (reference sequence). This CDR3 reads CASFELGADTEAFF. The CDR3 nucleotides read TGTGCCAGCTTTGAGCTGGGGGCGGACACTGAAGCTTTCTTT.

This clonotype was detected only a few times. This sequence joins TRBV20-1 and TRBJ1-2, with 9 nucleotides matching TRBD1. After removal of 8 bases from V and 8 bases from J, the junction contained 15 bases not matched to a gene. Germline CDR1 is DFQATT and CDR2 is SNEGSKA (reference sequence). CDR3 size: 14 residues. The CDR3 protein is CSSTGTGWGEGYTF. The DNA for the CDR3 is TGCAGTTCTACCGGGACAGGGTGGGGGGAGGGCTACACCTTC.

This clonotype was picked up many times. The chain has TRBV2 and TRBJ2-1; D gene unclear. The V and J ends lost 3 bases and 5 bases respectively, with 5 bases between them. CDR3 length equals 12 residues. Germline V gene sequence: CDR1 SNHLY, CDR2 FYNNEI. The CDR3 sequence: CASSDSNNEQFF. The CDR3 bases are TGTGCCAGCAGTGATTCTAACAATGAGCAGTTCTTC. Complete variable domain (other parts from reference TRBV2 and TRBJ2-1): EPEVTQTPSHQVTQMGQEVILRCVPISNHLYFYWYRQILGQKVEFLVSFYNNEISEKSEIFDDQFSVERPDGSNFTLKIRSTKLEDSAMYFCASSDSNNEQFFGPGTRLTVL.

This clonotype was picked up many times. The junction differs from germline at one of its ends, possibly a read error. The rearrangement joins TRBV7-7 to TRBJ2-1; 7 bases align to TRBD2. CDR3 length: 15 residues. Germline loops: CDR1 SSHAT, CDR2 FNYEAQ (reference sequence). The CDR3, as DNA: TGTGCTAGCAGCTTAGGGTTAGCGGGCTTCGATGAGCAGTTCTTC. Protein: CASSLGLAGFDEQFF.

Comment on this clonotype: This sequence may be a read error, since a much larger clone differs from it by one base. This chain joins TRBV20-1 and TRBJ2-1; 8 bases match TRBD2. Germline CDR1 reads DFQATT; CDR2 reads SNEGSKA (reference sequence). This CDR3 is built from 16 residues. This CDR3 reads CSASPRSGSSYNKQFF. In DNA form, the CDR3 reads TGCAGTGCTTCACCTCGGAGCGGGAGTTCCTACAATAAGCAGTTCTTC.

About this clonotype itself: With a much larger clone just one base away, this may be a read error. The chain employs TRBV11-1 and TRBJ1-1; TRBD1 might be the D (5 bases). In germline, CDR1 is SGHAT, CDR2 FQDESV (reference sequence). CDR3 length: 14 residues. Here the CDR3 reads CTSSGKGRRGDTFF. The CDR3 DNA is TGTACCAGCAGCGGAAAGGGACGGAGGGGTGACACTTTCTTT.

The rearrangement joins TRBV9 to TRBJ1-1, with D perhaps matching TRBD1 (6 bases). V dropped 0 bases and J dropped 1 base, with 7 bases sitting between them. CDR3 length equals 14 residues. Looked up from germline, CDR1 is SGDLS and CDR2 is YYNGEE. CDR3 protein: CASSVAGANTEAFF. CDR3 bases: TGTGCCAGCAGCGTAGCAGGGGCGAACACTGAAGCTTTCTTT.

This clonotype was observed at least ten times. V gene TRBV12-3 or TRBV12-4 combines with J gene TRBJ1-2; 9 bases align to TRBD1. The CDR3 is 16 residues long. J gave up 2 bases and V 6 bases, and 10 bases lay outside the gene matches. As DNA, the CDR3 is TGTGCCAGCAGGACCGGGACAGGGATACAGAACTATGGCTACACCTTC. Amino acids: CASRTGTGIQNYGYTF.

Ten or more counts support this clonotype. The chain is built from TRBV11-2 and TRBJ2-3; 7 nucleotides align to TRBD1. CDR3 size: 14 residues. V dropped 7 bases and J dropped 3; count of bases not matched to a gene: 7. Germline-derived CDR1 and CDR2 are SGHAT and FQNNGV. In DNA form, the CDR3 reads TGTGCCAGCATGGGCAGGGGGTTGACAGATACGCAGTATTTT. Translated, it gives CASMGRGLTDTQYF.

About this clonotype itself: This sequence is one base from a far larger clone and is likely a read error. The chain has TRBV7-2 and TRBJ2-7; either TRBD1 or TRBD2 may fit D (5 bases each). Germline loops: CDR1 SGHTA, CDR2 FQGNSA. This CDR3 region has 13 residues. CDR3 residues: CANSLGTSYEQYF. The CDR3 DNA sequence: TGTGCCAACAGCTTAGGGACCTCCTACGAGCAGTACTTC.

The chain employs TRBV6-5 and TRBJ1-5, with a weak D call TRBD1 (5 bases). The germline CDR1 and CDR2 sequences are MNHEY and SVGAGI. CDR3 size: 22 residues. Deletions cut 0 bases from V and 0 bases from J, with 27 bases between. The CDR3 DNA is TGTGCCAGCAGTTACTCGGGAAGCATGGGCGGCGAGCTGGGGGTTAGCAATCAGCCCCAGCATTTT. Protein sequence: CASSYSGSMGGELGVSNQPQHF.

The table lists this clonotype with many counts. This chain joins TRBV20-1 and TRBJ2-1, with 9 bases that match TRBD2. Germline V gene data show CDR1 as DFQATT and CDR2 as SNEGSKA (reference sequence). CDR3 size: 19 residues. V was pared by 1 base and J by 5 bases, with 18 bases of the junction left unmatched. This CDR3 is CSARATIDRGGRVNNEQFF. CDR3 nucleotide sequence: TGCAGTGCTAGAGCCACCATCGACCGGGGCGGGAGGGTTAACAATGAGCAGTTCTTC.

This clonotype came up a few times. The CDR3, as DNA: TGCGCCAGCAGCTTTACAACCCGGACTAGCGGGAGAACCGGGGAGCTGTTTTTT. Protein sequence: CASSFTTRTSGRTGELFF. The chain carries TRBV5-1 and TRBJ2-2; the match to TRBD2 covers 13 bases. The CDR3 covers 18 residues. Germline trimming cut 2 bases from V and 5 bases from J; bases unmatched to any gene: 9. Germline CDR1 reads SGHRS; CDR2 reads YFSETQ.

With respect to this clonotype: This sequence may be a read error, since a much larger clone differs from it by one base. The CDR3 carries no conserved terminal phenylalanine or tryptophan, so it likely arises from a read error. The chain recombines TRBV9 with TRBJ2-7; no clear D. This CDR3 region has 15 residues. The germline gives CDR1 SGDLS, CDR2 YYNGEE. The ends were cut back, 0 bases at V and 5 bases at J, with 15 bases in the middle. CDR3 in amino acids: CASSVGPSMGDEQYL. CDR3 nucleotides: TGTGCCAGCAGCGTAGGCCCCTCGATGGGTGACGAGCAGTACCTC.